The rows below give T cell receptor beta chains drawn from one sample of a study of OX40 agonist ivuxolimab in advanced cancers. The assay was immunoSEQ multiplex PCR, and TCRdb's table has in-frame clones only and misses some. The sample comprises roughly 86,000 clones, approximately 86% of which are singletons, and less than 2.5% rests with the top ten. The sample here was CD4+ or CD8+ T cells sorted from blood, taken in a trial of the OX40 agonist ivuxolimab. Every receptor here comes from an adult with an advanced solid tumor such as melanoma, head and neck, liver or kidney cancer. Both conserved end residues are part of each CDR3. D genes are given only for firm matches. Size values are once, few and many counts, or a class for expanded clones, and some rows have none.

. TRBJ2-5 . TRBV12-5 CASGSGEPQETQYF TGTGCTAGTGGTTCGGGGGAACCCCAAGAGACCCAGTACTTC
TRBD2 TRBJ2-3 . TRBV7-6 CASSLGSLAGGADTQYF TGTGCCAGCAGCTTAGGTTCGCTAGCGGGAGGTGCAGATACGCAGTATTTT
. TRBJ2-5 . TRBV7-9 CASSTLGETQYF TGTGCCAGCAGTACACTGGGGGAGACCCAGTACTTC
. TRBJ1-6 . TRBV27 CASSFGQSNSPLHF TGTGCCAGCAGTTTCGGACAAAGTAATTCACCCCTCCACTTT
. TRBJ2-2 . TRBV7-2 CASSRTGELFF TGTGCCAGCAGCCGAACCGGGGAGCTGTTTTTT
. TRBJ1-4 once TRBV7-2 CASSSYGNEKLFF TGTGCCAGCAGCTCATACGGGAATGAAAAACTGTTTTTT
. TRBJ1-2 . TRBV11-1 CASSAATGLYGYTF TGTGCCAGCAGCGCGGCGACAGGACTTTATGGCTACACCTTC
. TRBJ1-3 . TRBV28 CASNRGNTIYF TGTGCCAGCAACCGCGGAAACACCATATATTTT
. TRBJ2-2 . TRBV9 CASSANLGGTGELFF TGTGCCAGCAGCGCGAACCTAGGGGGAACCGGGGAGCTGTTTTTT
. TRBJ1-1 . TRBV5-8 CASSWGGRTEAFF TGTGCCAGCAGCTGGGGGGGTCGGACTGAAGCTTTCTTT
. TRBJ2-2 few TRBV28 CASRDTGRQGTGELFF TGTGCCAGCAGGGATACCGGGAGACAGGGAACCGGGGAGCTGTTTTTT
TRBD2 TRBJ2-3 . TRBV7-6 CASSQLVRAGGTDTQYF TGTGCCAGCAGCCAGTTAGTTCGCGCGGGGGGCACAGATACGCAGTATTTT
TRBD2 TRBJ2-5 . TRBV6-1 CASSTLRGGETQYF TGTGCCAGCAGTACCTTGCGGGGGGGGGAGACCCAGTACTTC
. TRBJ1-4 . TRBV11-2 CASSLLNRGEKLFF TGTGCCAGCAGCTTATTGAACCGTGGGGAAAAACTGTTTTTT
. TRBJ2-7 . TRBV9 CASSVGGNYEQYF TGTGCCAGCAGCGTAGGAGGAAATTACGAGCAGTACTTC
. TRBJ1-1 . TRBV12-5 CASGLEHQGGTEAFF TGTGCTAGTGGTTTGGAGCACCAGGGCGGCACTGAAGCTTTCTTT